Listed here are 16 T cell receptor beta chains from one sample, sequenced in a study of T-cell reconstitution after alpha-beta-depleted transplantation in children. The authors prepared the TCRbeta library with unique molecular identifiers. A single record per CDR3 protein comes from TCRdb applying MiXCR to the PCR reads. The sample lists about 150,000 distinct CDR3 sequences, 8.5% to 10% occurring once. This sample comprised PBMCs, mostly from graft donor cells, obtained 180 days after TCRalphabeta/CD19-depleted stem cell transplant. All receptors derive from a female patient aged 2-15 years who had a stem cell transplant for congenital amegakaryocytic thrombocytopenia, so the T cells may come from the graft donor.

This clonotype was counted ten times or more. This rearrangement joins TRBV20-1 to TRBJ1-5; 7 bases agree with TRBD1. The CDR3 runs 13 residues. V dropped 4 bases and J dropped 7; count of bases not matched to a gene: 7. CDR1 is DFQATT, CDR2 SNEGSKA, per germline (reference sequence). The CDR3 loop is CSAIRQGGQPQHF. CDR3 nucleotides: TGCAGTGCTATACGACAGGGTGGACAGCCCCAGCATTTT.

The chain is built from TRBV20-1 and TRBJ2-4; TRBD2 matches 9 bases. CDR1 is DFQATT and CDR2 is SNEGSKA in the germline V gene (reference sequence). The length of the CDR3 is 14 residues. J gave up 8 bases and V 0 bases, and 5 bases lay outside the gene matches. The CDR3 reads CSARDQSGRHIQYF. The CDR3 DNA follows: TGCAGTGCTAGAGATCAAAGCGGGAGGCACATTCAGTACTTC.

There are many counts of this clonotype. The rearrangement uses TRBV11-1 and TRBJ2-7; possibly TRBD2 for D (6 bases). The germline V gene encodes CDR1 SGHAT and CDR2 FQDESV (reference sequence). This CDR3 comprises 16 residues. The V and J ends lost 4 bases and 1 base respectively, with 17 bases between them. The CDR3 DNA reads as TGTGCCAGCAGCTCGCAGTCCGGGGGACCTTCCTACGAGCAGTACTTC. Translation gives CASSSQSGGPSYEQYF.

This clonotype has just a few counts. The J gene is TRBJ2-1, the V gene TRBV20-1, with TRBD2 matching over 10 bases. Germline V lookup: CDR1 DFQATT, CDR2 SNEGSKA (reference sequence). This CDR3 contains 15 residues. Trimming removed 6 bases from V and 7 bases from J; junction bases left unmatched: 12. The CDR3 is CSAPSASGSRNEQFF. CDR3 nucleotides: TGCAGTGCACCGTCGGCTAGCGGGAGTAGGAATGAGCAGTTCTTC.

The table lists this clonotype with a few counts. The V call is TRBV28, the J call TRBJ1-3; D remains ambiguous. V was clipped by 5 bases and J by 0 bases, with 11 bases between them. The length of the CDR3 is 15 residues. Germline V CDR1 and CDR2: MDHEN, SYDVKM. CDR3 in amino acids: CASSADTSSGNTIYF. CDR3 nucleotides: TGTGCCAGCAGTGCAGACACGAGCTCTGGAAACACCATATATTTT.

The genes are TRBV7-9 and TRBJ2-3, with TRBD2 as a possible D gene (5 bases). V lost 3 bases to trimming and J lost 8 bases, with 9 bases between them. Germline lookup yields CDR1 SEHNR and CDR2 FQNEAQ (reference sequence). There are 12 residues in the CDR3. The CDR3 loop reads CASSFPAGTQYF. As DNA, the CDR3 is TGTGCCAGCAGCTTCCCCGCGGGTACGCAGTATTTT.

The sample holds many counts of this clonotype. V is TRBV4-1 and J is TRBJ1-1; 7 bases line up with TRBD1. After removal of 2 bases from V and 3 bases from J, the junction contained 6 bases not matched to a gene. The CDR3 totals 15 residues. Looked up from germline, CDR1 is MGHRA and CDR2 is YSYEKL. The CDR3, as DNA: TGCGCCAGCAGCCAATCACCGGGACAGTACACTGAAGCTTTCTTT. It specifies CASSQSPGQYTEAFF.

This clonotype was observed at least ten times. The J gene is TRBJ2-7, the V gene TRBV12-3 or TRBV12-4; 8 bases are shared with TRBD2. The CDR3 runs to 16 residues. V shed 4 bases, J shed 2 bases, and the junction held 10 bases outside the gene matches. The CDR3: CASSWTAGGFPYEQYF. The CDR3 DNA follows: TGTGCCAGCAGTTGGACGGCGGGGGGTTTTCCCTACGAGCAGTACTTC.

This clonotype was found many times. The chain links TRBV7-6 to TRBJ1-4; weak D call: TRBD1 (6 bases). CDR3 length equals 15 residues. Trimming pared 2 bases from V and 6 bases from J, leaving 13 bases between. CDR1 and CDR2 (germline): SGHVS, FNYEAQ. The CDR3 DNA reads as TGTGCCAGCAGCTTAAGGCAAGGGGGGGATGAAAAACTGTTTTTT. This sequence encodes CASSLRQGGDEKLFF. The full variable domain, rest sourced from reference TRBV7-6 and TRBJ1-4, is GAGVSQSPRYKVTKRGQDVALRCDPISGHVSLYWYRQALGQGPEFLTYFNYEAQQDKSGLPNDRFSAERPEGSISTLTIQRTEQRDSAMYRCASSLRQGGDEKLFFGSGTQLSVL.

V is TRBV20-1 and J is TRBJ1-2; 7 nucleotides agree with TRBD1. V shed 3 bases and J 6 bases; nucleotides not matched to a gene: 10. The CDR3 contains 14 residues. The germline gives CDR1 DFQATT, CDR2 SNEGSKA (reference sequence). The CDR3 reads CSARGPDREHGYTF. The CDR3, as DNA: TGCAGTGCTAGGGGGCCAGACAGGGAACATGGCTACACCTTC.

This clonotype has at least ten counts. The chain is built from TRBV5-1 and TRBJ2-3; the D gene is possibly TRBD1 (6 bases). Trimming left V 3 bases short and J 7 bases short, with 12 bases between. The CDR3 contains 13 residues. CDR1 and CDR2 from the germline V gene are SGHRS and YFSETQ. The CDR3 loop is CASSSNDRHTQYF. The CDR3 nucleotides are TGCGCCAGCAGCTCTAACGACAGGCATACGCAGTATTTT.

This chain joins TRBV5-1 and TRBJ2-2; the match to TRBD2 covers 10 bases. With V trimmed by 4 bases and J by 7 bases, 7 bases remained unmatched. CDR1 SGHRS and CDR2 YFSETQ come from the germline V gene. The CDR3 length is 15 residues. This CDR3 is CASSVLAGADGELFF. The CDR3 DNA follows: TGCGCCAGCAGCGTGCTAGCGGGAGCCGACGGGGAGCTGTTTTTT.

In this sample, this clonotype turned up a few times. The J gene is TRBJ1-4, the V gene TRBV20-1; D is uncertain. This CDR3 spans 14 amino acids. Per germline, CDR1 DFQATT and CDR2 SNEGSKA (reference sequence). The ends were cut back, 1 base at V and 7 bases at J, with 13 bases in the middle. CDR3 bases: TGCAGTGCTAGAGCGACGCTTCCGAGTGAAAAACTGTTTTTT. This encodes CSARATLPSEKLFF.

This clonotype showed up many times. The chain is built from TRBV20-1 and TRBJ1-1, with unresolved D. This CDR3 is built from 15 residues. In germline, CDR1 is DFQATT, CDR2 SNEGSKA (reference sequence). V was trimmed by 2 bases and J by 0 bases, leaving 13 bases between them. The DNA for the CDR3 is TGCAGTGCTAGAACCCTACATCGCATGAACACTGAAGCTTTCTTT. Its protein product is CSARTLHRMNTEAFF.

This clonotype has ten or more counts. The chain uses TRBV20-1 and TRBJ2-1; 8 bases are a match to TRBD2. The germline V gene encodes CDR1 DFQATT and CDR2 SNEGSKA (reference sequence). J lost 9 bases, V lost 3 bases, and 10 bases had no gene match. The CDR3 sequence is 14 residues long. CDR3 DNA: TGCAGTGCTAGGATCGGGACTAGAGTAGGTGAGCAGTTCTTC. Translated, it gives CSARIGTRVGEQFF.

In DNA form, the CDR3 reads TGTGCCAGCAGTTACAAGGGTGGGTTCTCACCCCTCCACTTT. Its translation is CASSYKGGFSPLHF. The chain combines TRBV6-2 or TRBV6-3 with TRBJ1-6; D is unclear. The CDR3 covers 14 residues. Trimming removed 2 bases at V and 10 bases at J, with 12 bases between. Germline V lookup: CDR1 MNHEY, CDR2 SVGEGT.